This T cell receptor (beta chain) appears in the sequencing data of a study of neurological immune-mediated disorders. Study findings and constraints: Falling below healthy controls, multiple sclerosis showed the least TCR clonal expansion, while HTLV-1-associated myelopathy showed the most.

Time point defined: longitudinal time-point 2. The unsorted libraries originated from 2 million PBMCs that had been stored at -80 C. The CDR3 is 13 residues long. Germline values: CDR1 MDHEN, CDR2 SYDVKM. Trimming stripped 8 bases from V and 1 base from J, with 11 bases between. This clonotype appeared many times. As yet, its antigen is unknown. 5'RACE with 10-nucleotide random UMIs generated the cDNA. One entry per CDR3 protein, called by TCRdb with MiXCR from the 5' RACE reads. The data hold some 60,000 distinct CDR3 sequences, with 9.7% observed a single time. The sequenced sample was PBMCs. The TCR originated in a young man in good health. This chain uses TRBV28 with TRBJ1-1; possible D gene TRBD1, 5 bases. For the CDR3, the DNA is TGTGCCAGCGAACGGACACCGAACACTGAAGCTTTCTTT. Protein sequence: CASERTPNTEAFF.